Listed below are T cell receptor beta chains from one sample, sequenced in a study of blood T cell repertoires in COVID-19. Measured with immunoSEQ multiplex PCR; TCRdb has only the in-frame clones, and not every one. Of around 300,000 clones in the sample, more than 80% were seen once. Sequencing was done on a sample of PBMCs or T cells enriched from blood (not recorded which). All receptors come from a woman aged 18-29 years who had recovered from COVID-19. Each CDR3 is given with its conserved first and last residue. Fields, in order: D gene, J gene, clone size, V gene, CDR3 protein, CDR3 DNA. A D gene is named only where the DNA matches it firmly. The size field is filled for only some rows; it gives once, few, many or a size class.

>TRBD1|TRBJ1-2|NA|TRBV12-3/TRBV12-4
CASTRGDSRYTF
TGTGCCAGCACCCGCGGGGACAGTCGCTACACCTTC
>TRBD1|TRBJ1-1|NA|TRBV10-3
CATWTGGTEAFF
TGTGCCACCTGGACAGGCGGGACTGAAGCTTTCTTT
>TRBD1|TRBJ1-2|NA|TRBV29-1
CSVGPTGTYGYTF
TGCAGCGTTGGCCCGACAGGGACCTATGGCTACACCTTC
>TRBD1|TRBJ1-5|NA|TRBV15
CATSRGDRASNQPQHF
TGTGCCACCAGCAGAGGGGACAGGGCAAGCAATCAGCCCCAGCATTTT
>NA|TRBJ1-2|NA|TRBV27
CASSQQGNYGYTF
TGTGCCAGCAGTCAACAGGGTAACTATGGCTACACCTTC
>TRBD1|TRBJ2-7|NA|TRBV19
CASSTARTGGASQQYF
TGTGCCAGTAGTACCGCACGGACAGGGGGCGCATCTCAGCAGTACTTC
>NA|TRBJ1-1|NA|TRBV7-9
CASSLDRGSTGAFF
TGTGCCAGCAGCTTAGATAGGGGGAGCACGGGAGCTTTCTTT
>NA|TRBJ1-4|NA|TRBV21-1
CASSAREDSTNEKLFF
TGTGCCAGCAGCGCCCGGGAGGACTCAACTAATGAAAAACTGTTTTTT
>TRBD2|TRBJ2-3|NA|TRBV9
CASSVGTSGGEMTQYF
TGTGCCAGCAGCGTAGGAACTAGCGGGGGGGAGATGACGCAGTATTTT
>NA|TRBJ2-5|NA|TRBV9
CASSVGQETQYF
TGTGCCAGCAGCGTAGGCCAGGAGACCCAGTACTTC
>NA|TRBJ1-5|NA|TRBV19
CASSSGREAQPQHF
TGTGCCAGTAGCTCGGGACGGGAGGCCCAGCCCCAGCATTTT
>NA|TRBJ1-5|NA|TRBV29-1
CSVLWGVNQPQHF
TGCAGCGTTCTCTGGGGGGTCAATCAGCCCCAGCATTTT
>TRBD2|TRBJ2-3|NA|TRBV6-4
CASSEGLARVDTQYF
TGTGCCAGCAGTGAGGGACTAGCGAGGGTGGATACGCAGTATTTT
>NA|TRBJ1-1|NA|TRBV29-1
CSVAPGDAVAFF
TGCAGCGTTGCACCAGGGGATGCAGTGGCTTTCTTT
>NA|TRBJ1-1|NA|TRBV12-3/TRBV12-4
CASSFSQGTEAFF
TGTGCCAGCAGTTTTAGTCAGGGTACTGAAGCTTTCTTT
>NA|TRBJ1-1|once|TRBV5-1
CASSQDSPGNTEAFF
TGCGCCAGCAGCCAGGACAGCCCGGGGAACACTGAAGCTTTCTTT
>NA|TRBJ2-3|NA|TRBV10-2
CASSDLAHTYSTPRNTQYF
TGCGCCAGCAGTGATCTCGCTCACACTTACTCAACTCCCAGGAATACGCAGTATTTT
>TRBD1|TRBJ1-1|NA|TRBV15
CATSRGGTGIIGAFF
TGTGCCACCAGCAGAGGCGGGACAGGGATTATAGGAGCTTTCTTT
>TRBD1|TRBJ1-6|NA|TRBV5-8
CASSYKPQGVFNSPLHF
TGTGCCAGCAGCTACAAACCACAGGGGGTGTTTAATTCACCCCTCCACTTT
>NA|TRBJ2-5|NA|TRBV5-5
CASSLAGDLSAIHQETQYF
TGTGCCAGCAGCTTGGCGGGAGACCTTAGCGCGATCCACCAAGAGACCCAGTACTTC
>NA|TRBJ1-1|NA|TRBV5-1
CASSVAFLREAFF
TGCGCCAGCAGCGTAGCTTTTCTGCGGGAAGCTTTCTTT
>NA|TRBJ2-7|NA|TRBV27
CASRRVSGYEQYF
TGTGCCAGCAGAAGGGTTTCGGGGTACGAGCAGTACTTC
>TRBD1|TRBJ1-2|NA|TRBV6-5
CASSYSRGRGYTF
TGTGCCAGCAGTTACTCGAGGGGGCGCGGCTACACCTTC
>NA|TRBJ1-1|NA|TRBV15
CATSRDRQRNTEAFF
TGTGCCACCAGCAGAGATAGACAGCGGAACACTGAAGCTTTCTTT
>NA|TRBJ2-7|NA|TRBV5-1
CASSLELGGEQYF
TGCGCCAGCAGCTTGGAGCTAGGTGGTGAGCAGTACTTC
>TRBD1|TRBJ2-7|NA|TRBV28
CASRNPGTGYDHEQYF
TGTGCCAGCAGAAATCCCGGGACAGGGTATGACCACGAGCAGTACTTC
>NA|TRBJ1-2|NA|TRBV4-2
CASSQGDGRYGYTF
TGTGCCAGCAGCCAAGGGGATGGGAGGTATGGCTACACCTTC
>TRBD1|TRBJ2-2|NA|TRBV4-1
CASSHYQGRSGQGHTGELFF
TGCGCCAGCAGCCATTACCAGGGGAGATCGGGACAGGGGCACACCGGGGAGCTGTTTTTT
>TRBD1|TRBJ1-6|NA|TRBV19
CASKEGTAYSPLHF
TGTGCCAGTAAAGAAGGGACAGCCTATTCACCCCTCCACTTT
>TRBD2|TRBJ2-5|NA|TRBV5-6
CASSRRGMGETQYF
TGTGCCAGCAGCCGGCGGGGGATGGGAGAGACCCAGTACTTC
>NA|TRBJ1-1|once|TRBV7-8
CASSLVFGFQGTEAFF
TGTGCCAGCAGCTTAGTGTTCGGATTCCAGGGTACCGAAGCTTTCTTT
>NA|TRBJ1-4|NA|TRBV6-5
CASSYTIGGVREKLFF
TGTGCCAGCAGTTACACGATCGGGGGTGTCCGGGAAAAACTGTTTTTT
>NA|TRBJ1-2|NA|TRBV6-5
CASSRTKEGGYTF
TGTGCCAGCAGCCGTACCAAGGAGGGTGGCTACACCTTC
>TRBD1|TRBJ1-2|NA|TRBV7-9
CASSRGQGRNGYTF
TGTGCCAGCAGCCGTGGACAGGGACGAAACGGCTACACCTTC
>TRBD2|TRBJ2-7|NA|TRBV3-1/TRBV3-2
CASSQGPSGRYEQYF
TGTGCCAGCAGCCAAGGCCCCAGCGGGAGATACGAGCAGTACTTC
>NA|TRBJ1-5|NA|TRBV21-1
CASQRQGKRSNQPQHF
TGTGCCAGCCAAAGACAGGGTAAAAGGAGCAATCAGCCCCAGCATTTT
>NA|TRBJ1-1|NA|TRBV11-2
CASSLVYGSTKKAFF
TGTGCCAGCAGCTTAGTCTACGGGTCCACAAAGAAGGCTTTCTTT
>NA|TRBJ1-2|NA|TRBV3-1/TRBV3-2
CASSPRRGGRGYGYTF
TGTGCCAGCAGCCCTCGTCGGGGGGGGCGCGGCTATGGCTACACCTTC
>TRBD1|TRBJ1-1|once|TRBV28
CASSRTGGGRTEAFF
TGTGCCAGCAGTCGGACAGGGGGCGGGAGGACTGAAGCTTTCTTT
>NA|TRBJ2-1|NA|TRBV12-3/TRBV12-4
CASSLAQQGQAFF
TGTGCCAGCAGTTTAGCCCAACAGGGTCAGGCGTTCTTC
>NA|TRBJ2-5|NA|TRBV20-1
CSARRGETQYF
TGCAGTGCCCGAAGGGGAGAGACCCAGTACTTC
>NA|TRBJ2-5|once|TRBV2
CASSLDTLQETQYF
TGTGCCAGCAGTCTCGACACTCTCCAAGAGACCCAGTACTTC
>NA|TRBJ2-5|NA|TRBV28
CASSFMRGLAGGETQYF
TGTGCCAGCAGTTTTATGCGGGGCCTGGCGGGTGGAGAGACCCAGTACTTC
>NA|TRBJ1-2|NA|TRBV20-1
CSAAFEGGYTF
TGCAGTGCTGCCTTCGAGGGTGGCTACACCTTC
>NA|TRBJ1-2|NA|TRBV5-1
CASSPGREIYGYTF
TGCGCCAGCAGCCCGGGACGGGAGATCTATGGCTACACCTTC
>NA|TRBJ2-2|NA|TRBV7-9
CASSWRGGGNTGELFF
TGTGCCAGCAGCTGGCGCGGGGGCGGGAACACCGGGGAGCTGTTTTTT
>NA|TRBJ2-3|NA|TRBV11-3
CASSLNLGGTQYF
TGTGCCAGCAGCCTCAATCTCGGGGGAACGCAGTATTTT